Following are 15 T cell receptor beta chains from one sample sequenced in a study of T-cell reconstitution after alpha-beta-depleted transplantation in children. Preparation of the TCRbeta library was carried out with unique molecular identifiers. TCRdb reprocessed the PCR reads via MiXCR and lists one record per CDR3 protein. The sample has about a million distinct CDR3 sequences; about 29% are singletons. The sample here was PBMCs, mostly from graft donor cells, taken 360 days after TCRalphabeta/CD19-depleted stem cell transplant. Receptor source: a boy younger than two who had a stem cell transplant for SCID, so the T cells may come from the graft donor.

This clonotype was counted once. The J gene is TRBJ2-1, the V gene TRBV20-1, with 7 nucleotides matching TRBD1. The V segment lost 0 bases and the J segment 2 bases; nucleotides outside the gene matches: 7. Per germline, CDR1 DFQATT and CDR2 SNEGSKA (reference sequence). This CDR3 comprises 16 residues. For the CDR3, the DNA is TGCAGTGCTAGAGATTCAGACAGGGCCCCCTACAATGAGCAGTTCTTC. It encodes CSARDSDRAPYNEQFF.

V is TRBV12-3 or TRBV12-4 and J is TRBJ2-7; D could derive from TRBD1 or TRBD2 (6 bases each). CDR3 length: 15 residues. Between the trimmed V and J ends, which lost 3 bases and 2 bases, there was a span of 14 bases. CDR3 protein: CASSFVGGKAYEQYF. As DNA, the CDR3 is TGTGCCAGCAGTTTTGTAGGGGGGAAGGCCTACGAGCAGTACTTC.

The chain is built from TRBV3-1 and TRBJ2-1; TRBD2 agrees at 14 bases. V shed 1 base and J 7 bases; nucleotides not matched to a gene: 3. CDR3 length equals 16 residues. The germline gives CDR1 LGHDT, CDR2 YNNKEL (reference sequence). The CDR3 protein is CASSQVRLAGGNEQFF. CDR3 nucleotides: TGTGCCAGCAGCCAAGTAAGACTAGCGGGGGGGAATGAGCAGTTCTTC.

This clonotype has only a few counts. The chain uses TRBV4-1 and TRBJ2-5; weak D call: TRBD2 (5 bases). Looked up from germline, CDR1 is MGHRA and CDR2 is YSYEKL. With 3 bases removed from V and 1 base from J, the gap between germline ends came to 12 bases. The CDR3 runs 15 residues. CDR3 loop: CASSHPGLRQETQYF. In DNA, the CDR3 is TGCGCCAGCAGCCACCCCGGACTGCGCCAAGAGACCCAGTACTTC.

This clonotype was observed a few times. The rearrangement joins TRBV20-1 to TRBJ2-3; D perhaps matches TRBD2 (5 bases). Looked up from germline, CDR1 is DFQATT and CDR2 is SNEGSKA (reference sequence). The V end was cut by 5 bases, the J end by 2 bases, with 8 bases between. The CDR3 spans 12 residues. The CDR3 bases are TGCAGTGCTTGGAGGAACACAGATACGCAGTATTTT. It specifies CSAWRNTDTQYF.

This clonotype was observed many times. The CDR3 region is CASSLEVDGGYPYEQYF. The CDR3 DNA sequence: TGCGCCAGCAGCTTGGAGGTCGACGGAGGGTACCCTTACGAGCAGTACTTC. The chain combines TRBV5-1 with TRBJ2-7, with a weak D call TRBD2 (6 bases). The CDR3 is 17 amino acids. The germline V gene encodes CDR1 SGHRS and CDR2 YFSETQ. Trimming removed 0 bases from V and 4 bases from J, with 20 bases in between.

This clonotype was observed a handful of times. This sequence joins TRBV20-1 and TRBJ2-5; 7 bases match TRBD1. The CDR3 is 13 amino acids. Germline CDR1 and CDR2: DFQATT and SNEGSKA (reference sequence). Trimming cost V 4 bases and J 7 bases; bases outside gene matches: 9. The CDR3 sequence: CSATIRQGGTQYF. The CDR3 DNA reads as TGCAGTGCTACTATAAGACAGGGTGGGACCCAGTACTTC.

V gene TRBV5-1 combines with J gene TRBJ1-1; 9 nucleotides agree with TRBD1. From germline, CDR1 is SGHRS and CDR2 YFSETQ. V gave up 2 bases and J gave up 5 bases; unmatched junction bases: 10. This CDR3 spans 16 amino acids. The CDR3 here is CASSFARQGGRTEAFF. Here the CDR3 DNA reads TGCGCCAGCAGCTTTGCCCGACAGGGGGGAAGAACTGAAGCTTTCTTT.

This clonotype was seen more than once but under ten times. The rearrangement uses TRBV6-5 and TRBJ1-6; D is unresolved. The germline CDR1 and CDR2 sequences are MNHEY and SVGAGI. Trimming cost V 4 bases and J 9 bases, with 7 bases left between them. The CDR3 length is 12 residues. The CDR3 reads CASSSGTSPLHF. The CDR3 bases are TGTGCCAGCAGTTCGGGTACTTCACCCCTCCACTTT.

The rearrangement uses TRBV15 and TRBJ2-2, with D perhaps TRBD1 or TRBD2 (6 bases each). The length of the CDR3 is 13 residues. Germline assignment: CDR1 LNHNV and CDR2 YYDKDF (reference sequence). V was shortened by 3 bases and J by 6 bases, with 8 bases between the two germline ends. The CDR3 sequence: CATSSGGPGELFF. The CDR3 DNA reads as TGTGCCACCAGCAGCGGGGGCCCCGGGGAGCTGTTTTTT. The entire variable domain, with the rest obtained from reference TRBV15 and TRBJ2-2, is as follows: DAMVIQNPRYQVTQFGKPVTLSCSQTLNHNVMYWYQQKSSQAPKLLFHYYDKDFNNEADTPDNFQSRRPNTSFCFLDIRSPGLGDTAMYLCATSSGGPGELFFGEGSRLTVL.

The chain uses TRBV29-1 and TRBJ2-3; the match to TRBD1 covers 12 bases. Trimming at V came to 7 bases and at J to 6 bases, leaving 8 bases not matched to a gene. The CDR3 loop spans 14 amino acids. CDR1 and CDR2 (germline): SQVTM, ANQGSEA. The DNA of the CDR3 is TGCAGCGCCATTGGGACAGGGGGCCCGGATACGCAGTATTTT. Translated: CSAIGTGGPDTQYF.

There are a few counts of this clonotype. The rearrangement links TRBV20-1 to TRBJ2-7; D is undetermined. Trimming removed 0 bases at V and 2 bases at J, with 8 bases between. Germline V gives CDR1 DFQATT, CDR2 SNEGSKA (reference sequence). This CDR3 region has 13 residues. The CDR3 nucleotides are TGCAGTGCTAGAGATCTAGTTACCTACGAGCAGTACTTC. This gives the protein CSARDLVTYEQYF.

The rearrangement joins TRBV5-1 to TRBJ2-1; D call uncertain. Germline values: CDR1 SGHRS, CDR2 YFSETQ. This CDR3 comprises 17 residues. Trimming shortened V by 0 bases and J by 0 bases, and 13 bases separated the two germline ends. The chain's CDR3 is CASSLGLVSSSYNEQFF. CDR3 DNA sequence: TGCGCCAGCAGCTTGGGACTTGTCTCCAGCTCCTACAATGAGCAGTTCTTC.

Only a few counts were recorded for this clonotype. The chain links TRBV5-6 to TRBJ2-7; D is unclear. Germline values: CDR1 SGHDT, CDR2 YYEEEE. Between the trimmed V and J ends, which lost 4 bases and 5 bases, there was a span of 7 bases. The CDR3 spans 11 residues. CDR3 sequence reads: CASSSADEQYF. DNA for the CDR3: TGTGCCAGCAGCAGCGCCGACGAGCAGTACTTC.

V gene TRBV11-1 combines with J gene TRBJ1-3, with 8 bases aligning to TRBD1. The junction had 11 bases not matched to a gene; V was cut back by 0 bases and J by 4 bases. CDR1 and CDR2 (germline): SGHAT, FQDESV (reference sequence). CDR3 length equals 18 residues. The CDR3 spells CASSLAPNGQGYGNTIYF. The CDR3 bases are TGTGCCAGCAGCTTAGCACCCAATGGACAGGGTTACGGAAACACCATATATTTT. The whole variable domain, remainder taken from reference TRBV11-1 and TRBJ1-3, is EAEVAQSPRYKITEKSQAVAFWCDPISGHATLYWYRQILGQGPELLVQFQDESVVDDSQLPKDRFSAERLKGVDSTLKIQPAELGDSAMYLCASSLAPNGQGYGNTIYFGEGSWLTVV.